The rows below give T cell receptor beta chains drawn from one sample of a study of T cell responses to AZD1222 COVID-19 vaccine. The method was immunoSEQ multiplex PCR; TCRdb's version includes in-frame clones alone and lacks a portion of them. The sample has 140,000 or so clones, around 84% seen once; the top ten hold approximately 5.4%. The input for sequencing was peripheral blood, taken 28 days after the second AZD1222 dose. These receptors came from an adult who received the AZD1222 COVID-19 vaccine. The CDR3 runs from the conserved cysteine through the conserved F or W. The D gene is left open where the match is weak. Clone size is not always given. Where it is, it says once, few, many or a class for expanded clones.

CDR3 length: 14; clone size: .; J gene: TRBJ2-2; V gene: TRBV5-1; D gene: .; CDR3 DNA: TGCGCCAGCAGCTTGGGACAAATCACCGGGGAGCTGTTTTTT; CDR3 protein: CASSLGQITGELFF
CDR3 length: 15; clone size: once; J gene: TRBJ1-6; V gene: TRBV5-6; D gene: .; CDR3 DNA: TGTGCCAGCAGCTTCGGGGCAGGGCCCGGGTCACCCCTCCACTTT; CDR3 protein: CASSFGAGPGSPLHF
CDR3 length: 13; clone size: .; J gene: TRBJ1-2; V gene: TRBV30; D gene: TRBD1; CDR3 DNA: TGTGCCTGGAGTGTGAACAGGGGTGATGGCTACACCTTC; CDR3 protein: CAWSVNRGDGYTF
CDR3 length: 16; clone size: .; J gene: TRBJ2-7; V gene: TRBV21-1; D gene: .; CDR3 DNA: TGTGCCAGCAGCTATACATCGGACCCAGGGGTTTACGAGCAGTACTTC; CDR3 protein: CASSYTSDPGVYEQYF
CDR3 length: 15; clone size: .; J gene: TRBJ1-5; V gene: TRBV19; D gene: .; CDR3 DNA: TGTGCCAGTAGTAGCCTTCCGCCTCAGGGAAGGCCCCAGCATTTT; CDR3 protein: CASSSLPPQGRPQHF
CDR3 length: 14; clone size: .; J gene: TRBJ1-5; V gene: TRBV5-1; D gene: TRBD1; CDR3 DNA: TGCGCCAGCAGCGAACAGGGGAGCGGTCAGCCCCAGCATTTT; CDR3 protein: CASSEQGSGQPQHF
CDR3 length: 14; clone size: .; J gene: TRBJ2-5; V gene: TRBV6-5; D gene: .; CDR3 DNA: TGTGCCAGCAGTTACTCTCTCAAACAAGAGACCCAGTACTTC; CDR3 protein: CASSYSLKQETQYF
CDR3 length: 14; clone size: once; J gene: TRBJ1-1; V gene: TRBV7-2; D gene: .; CDR3 DNA: TGTGCCAGCAGCCAGAGAAGTCCCAACACTGAAGCTTTCTTT; CDR3 protein: CASSQRSPNTEAFF
CDR3 length: 16; clone size: .; J gene: TRBJ2-3; V gene: TRBV11-2; D gene: TRBD2; CDR3 DNA: TGTGCCAGCAGCTCTCGGACTAGCGGGAGTGCAGATACGCAGTATTTT; CDR3 protein: CASSSRTSGSADTQYF
CDR3 length: 14; clone size: .; J gene: TRBJ1-1; V gene: TRBV6-5; D gene: .; CDR3 DNA: TGTGCCAGCAGAGCTCTCGGGGTGAACACTGAAGCTTTCTTT; CDR3 protein: CASRALGVNTEAFF
CDR3 length: 15; clone size: once; J gene: TRBJ2-1; V gene: TRBV6-4; D gene: TRBD2; CDR3 DNA: TGTGCCAGCAGGACAGAGCGGGGAACGGGGAATGAGCAGTTCTTC; CDR3 protein: CASRTERGTGNEQFF
CDR3 length: 16; clone size: .; J gene: TRBJ2-7; V gene: TRBV4-2; D gene: .; CDR3 DNA: TGTGCCAGCAGCCAAGGTCTGTACGGTAGTATCTACGAGCAGTACTTC; CDR3 protein: CASSQGLYGSIYEQYF
CDR3 length: 14; clone size: once; J gene: TRBJ2-5; V gene: TRBV7-2; D gene: .; CDR3 DNA: TGTGCCAGCACCCTCCTAAGGGGTGGGGAGACCCAGTACTTC; CDR3 protein: CASTLLRGGETQYF
CDR3 length: 15; clone size: .; J gene: TRBJ1-1; V gene: TRBV2; D gene: TRBD1; CDR3 DNA: TGTGCCAGCAGGCCCGACAGGGGGGGGAACACTGAAGCTTTCTTT; CDR3 protein: CASRPDRGGNTEAFF
CDR3 length: 14; clone size: .; J gene: TRBJ2-6; V gene: TRBV6-6; D gene: .; CDR3 DNA: TGTGCCAGCAGCCCCGGAGGGGCGACCAACGTCCTGACTTTC; CDR3 protein: CASSPGGATNVLTF
CDR3 length: 14; clone size: .; J gene: TRBJ2-7; V gene: TRBV27; D gene: TRBD1; CDR3 DNA: TGTGCCAGCAGAGAAACAGGGGGGCCCTACGAGCAGTACTTC; CDR3 protein: CASRETGGPYEQYF
CDR3 length: 15; clone size: .; J gene: TRBJ2-3; V gene: TRBV18; D gene: TRBD2; CDR3 DNA: TGTGCCAGCTCCCCAGCCCGGGGGGGCACAGATACGCAGTATTTT; CDR3 protein: CASSPARGGTDTQYF
CDR3 length: 15; clone size: .; J gene: TRBJ1-3; V gene: TRBV25-1; D gene: .; CDR3 DNA: TGTGCCAGCAGTGAAGACCGGAGTGGGGGAAACACCATATATTTT; CDR3 protein: CASSEDRSGGNTIYF
CDR3 length: 15; clone size: .; J gene: TRBJ1-4; V gene: TRBV5-8; D gene: .; CDR3 DNA: TGTGCCAGCACCCTAGGGGAGATGGCTAATGAAAAACTGTTTTTT; CDR3 protein: CASTLGEMANEKLFF
CDR3 length: 13; clone size: few; J gene: TRBJ2-7; V gene: TRBV30; D gene: .; CDR3 DNA: TGTGCCTGGAGTGTAAGTAACAGGGACGAGCAGTACTTC; CDR3 protein: CAWSVSNRDEQYF
CDR3 length: 11; clone size: once; J gene: TRBJ1-1; V gene: TRBV5-1; D gene: .; CDR3 DNA: TGCGCCAGCAGCTTGGCCAGTGAAGCTTTCTTT; CDR3 protein: CASSLASEAFF
CDR3 length: 15; clone size: .; J gene: TRBJ2-7; V gene: TRBV2; D gene: TRBD2; CDR3 DNA: TGTGCCAGCAGTGCCACACTAGCGGGAGTTGACGAGCAGTACTTC; CDR3 protein: CASSATLAGVDEQYF
CDR3 length: 14; clone size: .; J gene: TRBJ2-1; V gene: TRBV11-2; D gene: TRBD2; CDR3 DNA: TGTGCCAGCGGAGGAGGCGGGAGAACATATGAGCAGTTCTTC; CDR3 protein: CASGGGGRTYEQFF
CDR3 length: 14; clone size: .; J gene: TRBJ1-3; V gene: TRBV28; D gene: .; CDR3 DNA: TGTGCCAGCAGCTCGGGGACTTCTGGAAACACCATATATTTT; CDR3 protein: CASSSGTSGNTIYF
CDR3 length: 17; clone size: .; J gene: TRBJ1-3; V gene: TRBV7-8; D gene: .; CDR3 DNA: TGTGCCAGCAGCTTCTACGCACCGGGGGGATCTGGAAACACCATATATTTT; CDR3 protein: CASSFYAPGGSGNTIYF
CDR3 length: 11; clone size: .; J gene: TRBJ2-7; V gene: TRBV30; D gene: .; CDR3 DNA: TGTGCCTGGAGTGGTTTGACAGAGCAGTACTTC; CDR3 protein: CAWSGLTEQYF
CDR3 length: 14; clone size: once; J gene: TRBJ1-4; V gene: TRBV6-5; D gene: .; CDR3 DNA: TGTGCCAGCAGACGAACAGGGATAGGCGAAAAACTGTTTTTT; CDR3 protein: CASRRTGIGEKLFF
CDR3 length: 13; clone size: .; J gene: TRBJ2-7; V gene: TRBV6-6; D gene: .; CDR3 DNA: TGTGCCAGCAGTTACCCGGCCGACCACGAGCAGTACTTC; CDR3 protein: CASSYPADHEQYF
CDR3 length: 14; clone size: .; J gene: TRBJ2-2; V gene: TRBV27; D gene: .; CDR3 DNA: TGTGCCAGCAGTAGTTACGGCGAGAACGGGGAGCTGTTTTTT; CDR3 protein: CASSSYGENGELFF
CDR3 length: 12; clone size: .; J gene: TRBJ1-2; V gene: TRBV4-2; D gene: .; CDR3 DNA: TGTGCCAGCAGCCTGAAAGGAAGTGGCTACACCTTC; CDR3 protein: CASSLKGSGYTF
CDR3 length: 14; clone size: .; J gene: TRBJ2-7; V gene: TRBV5-1; D gene: .; CDR3 DNA: TGCGCCAGCGCAGGGACAAATCCTCCTTACGAGCAGTACTTC; CDR3 protein: CASAGTNPPYEQYF
CDR3 length: 12; clone size: .; J gene: TRBJ1-2; V gene: TRBV10-3; D gene: .; CDR3 DNA: TGTGCCATCAGTGAGTTTACTGAGGGCTACACCTTC; CDR3 protein: CAISEFTEGYTF
CDR3 length: 16; clone size: .; J gene: TRBJ2-6; V gene: TRBV19; D gene: .; CDR3 DNA: TGTGCCAGTAGTATAGGTCAAAACTCTGGGGCCAACGTCCTGACTTTC; CDR3 protein: CASSIGQNSGANVLTF
CDR3 length: 11; clone size: .; J gene: TRBJ1-2; V gene: TRBV25-1; D gene: .; CDR3 DNA: TGTGCCAGCGGCCCGGGGAATGGCTACACCTTC; CDR3 protein: CASGPGNGYTF
CDR3 length: 13; clone size: once; J gene: TRBJ1-1; V gene: TRBV30; D gene: TRBD1; CDR3 DNA: TGTGCCTGGAGCCTGGACAGGGTTCTTGAAGCTTTCTTT; CDR3 protein: CAWSLDRVLEAFF
CDR3 length: 13; clone size: .; J gene: TRBJ1-4; V gene: TRBV19; D gene: TRBD1; CDR3 DNA: TGTGCCAGTAGGGACAGGGCAGATGAAAAACTGTTTTTT; CDR3 protein: CASRDRADEKLFF
CDR3 length: 16; clone size: .; J gene: TRBJ2-7; V gene: TRBV19; D gene: .; CDR3 DNA: TGTGCCAGTAGTACGTATTCATACCAGGGTCTCTACGAGCAGTACTTC; CDR3 protein: CASSTYSYQGLYEQYF
CDR3 length: 13; clone size: .; J gene: TRBJ2-7; V gene: TRBV19; D gene: .; CDR3 DNA: TGTGCCAGTAGTGTGTGGGGAGTTGGTGAGCAGTACTTC; CDR3 protein: CASSVWGVGEQYF
CDR3 length: 12; clone size: .; J gene: TRBJ1-3; V gene: TRBV9; D gene: .; CDR3 DNA: TGTGCCAGCAGCGTAGGTGGAAACACCATATATTTT; CDR3 protein: CASSVGGNTIYF
CDR3 length: 14; clone size: .; J gene: TRBJ2-3; V gene: TRBV5-4; D gene: TRBD2; CDR3 DNA: TGTGCCAGCAGCTGGGGAGCGGGATCAGATACGCAGTATTTT; CDR3 protein: CASSWGAGSDTQYF
CDR3 length: 17; clone size: .; J gene: TRBJ1-2; V gene: TRBV19; D gene: .; CDR3 DNA: TGTGCCAGTACCTTCACCCTCCCGGCGGACCGGATCCCGGGCTACACCTTC; CDR3 protein: CASTFTLPADRIPGYTF
CDR3 length: 15; clone size: .; J gene: TRBJ2-2; V gene: TRBV9; D gene: TRBD1; CDR3 DNA: TGTGCCAGCAGCGTAGAGCAGGGGGCTTACGGGGAGCTGTTTTTT; CDR3 protein: CASSVEQGAYGELFF